This T cell receptor (beta chain) was retrieved from a study of T cells after somatic rescue of genetic block. TCRdb's copy holds only in-frame clones and misses some; the assay was immunoSEQ multiplex PCR. This sample carries tens of thousands of clones, 80% to 90% of them seen once, and the ten largest clones take around 1.6%. Germline V gene data show CDR1 as SGHNT and CDR2 as YYREEE (reference sequence). This CDR3 region has 14 residues. The J segment lost 6 bases and the V segment lost 0 bases, leaving 3 bases of the junction unmatched. The source material was peripheral blood mononuclear cells (PBMCs). The receptor was isolated from a woman aged 18-29 years. The rearrangement links TRBV5-4 to TRBJ2-7; 10 bases map to TRBD1. CDR3 amino acids: CASSLGDRGPEQYF. In DNA form, the CDR3 reads TGTGCCAGCAGCTTGGGGGACAGGGGCCCCGAGCAGTACTTC.